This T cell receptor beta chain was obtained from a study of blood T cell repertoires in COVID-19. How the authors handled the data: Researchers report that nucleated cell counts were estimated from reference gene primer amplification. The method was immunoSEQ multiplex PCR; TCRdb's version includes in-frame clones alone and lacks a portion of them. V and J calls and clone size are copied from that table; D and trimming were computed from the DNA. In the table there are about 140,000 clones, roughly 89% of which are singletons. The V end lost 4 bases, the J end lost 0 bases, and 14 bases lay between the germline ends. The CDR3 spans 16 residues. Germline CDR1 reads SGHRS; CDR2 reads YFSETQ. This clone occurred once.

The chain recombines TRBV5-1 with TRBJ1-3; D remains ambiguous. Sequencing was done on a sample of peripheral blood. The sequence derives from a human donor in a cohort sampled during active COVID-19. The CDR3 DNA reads TGCGCCAGCAGCGCGAACGGTCCAAGCTCTGGAAACACCATATATTTT. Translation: CASSANGPSSGNTIYF.